Below, 13 T cell receptor beta chains from the same sample are listed, as sequenced in a study of control samples from healthy donors and cancer patients. The protocol was immunoSEQ multiplex PCR, while the TCRdb copy is restricted to in-frame clones and leaves out a portion. The repertoire holds about 120,000 clones, with around 91% as singletons. The sequencing input was PBMCs. All receptors derive from a woman aged 50 to 60 with colorectal cancer.

The chain employs TRBV28 and TRBJ1-1, with 11 bases fitting TRBD1. The CDR3 sequence is 15 residues long. The V gene's germline CDR1 is MDHEN and CDR2 SYDVKM. Trimming at V came to 5 bases and at J to 5 bases, leaving 7 bases not matched to a gene. The CDR3 coding sequence is TGTGCCAGCAGTGGAATGGGACAGGGGGTTACTGAAGCTTTCTTT. This translates into CASSGMGQGVTEAFF. The full variable domain, its missing parts supplied by reference TRBV28 and TRBJ1-1, is DVKVTQSSRYLVKRTGEKVFLECVQDMDHENMFWYRQDPGLGLRLIYFSYDVKMKEKGDIPEGYSVSREKKERFSLILESASTNQTSMYLCASSGMGQGVTEAFFGQGTRLTVV.

V usage is TRBV6-2 or TRBV6-3 and J usage is TRBJ2-3; D is undetermined. V was trimmed by 2 bases and J by 1 base, leaving 10 bases between them. The germline CDR1 and CDR2 sequences are MNHEY and SVGEGT. The CDR3 loop spans 15 amino acids. CDR3 loop: CASSYPELGTDTQYF. CDR3 coding DNA: TGTGCCAGCAGTTACCCCGAATTGGGCACAGATACGCAGTATTTT.

The gene calls are TRBV2 and TRBJ2-7; 8 bases fit TRBD1. This CDR3 has 14 amino acids. Germline V gene data show CDR1 as SNHLY and CDR2 as FYNNEI. V dropped 4 bases and J dropped 1; count of bases not matched to a gene: 3. The CDR3: CASSGQGISYEQYF. As DNA, the CDR3 is TGTGCCAGCAGTGGACAGGGGATTTCCTACGAGCAGTACTTC.

CDR3 coding DNA: TGTGCCAGCAGACCCCCCAGGGGGGCCCCTGGGGGTAATGAAAAACTGTTTTTT. Amino acid sequence: CASRPPRGAPGGNEKLFF. The gene calls are TRBV28 and TRBJ1-4; the match to TRBD1 covers 7 bases. The V gene end was trimmed by 6 bases and the J gene end by 4 bases; junction bases not matched to a gene: 17. CDR3 size: 18 residues. CDR1 is MDHEN and CDR2 is SYDVKM in the germline V gene.

The J gene is TRBJ1-2, the V gene TRBV5-1, with D unclear. Trimming took 0 bases from V and 6 from J, leaving 9 bases between them. This CDR3 is 13 amino acids long. Germline V gene data show CDR1 as SGHRS and CDR2 as YFSETQ. CDR3 in amino acids: CASSLEGNHGYTF. CDR3 DNA: TGCGCCAGCAGCTTGGAAGGAAATCATGGCTACACCTTC.

The V and J genes are TRBV5-1 and TRBJ2-1; D gene unclear. Germline CDR1 is SGHRS and CDR2 is YFSETQ. The CDR3 has 15 amino acids. Between the trimmed V and J ends, which lost 5 bases and 3 bases, there was a span of 15 bases. CDR3 in DNA: TGCGCCAGCAGGGAGCGTCCCGATCACTACAATGAGCAGTTCTTC. Translating it yields CASRERPDHYNEQFF.

The rearrangement joins TRBV19 to TRBJ2-1, with 11 nucleotides matching TRBD2. V dropped 4 bases and J dropped 6; count of bases not matched to a gene: 5. Per the germline V gene, CDR1 is LNHDA and CDR2 is SQIVND (reference sequence). This CDR3 has 15 residues. This CDR3 is CASSKLAGVGNEQFF. CDR3 DNA sequence: TGTGCCAGTAGTAAACTAGCGGGGGTCGGCAATGAGCAGTTCTTC.

About this clone: Distinct nucleotide sequences in the sample also encode this CDR3. The chain joins TRBV19 to TRBJ1-1; D gene uncertain. This CDR3 spans 13 amino acids. Germline CDR1 and CDR2: LNHDA and SQIVND (reference sequence). Trimming shortened V by 1 base and J by 8 bases, and 11 bases separated the two germline ends. The CDR3 DNA follows: TGTGCCAGTAGTATAGGCGAATTGGGCGAAGCTTTCTTT. Translating it yields CASSIGELGEAFF.

J is TRBJ1-2 and V is TRBV12-5; D might be TRBD1 (5 bases). In germline, CDR1 is LGHNT, CDR2 FRNRAP. The CDR3 is 16 amino acids. V was cut by 8 bases and J by 7 bases, with 26 bases left in between. CDR3 loop: CASPIPALRRGTGYTF. CDR3 coding DNA: TGTGCTAGTCCTATCCCGGCCCTCAGAAGGGGAACTGGCTACACCTTC.

The genes are TRBV5-1 and TRBJ2-1, with 10 bases aligning to TRBD2. The trim removed 2 bases at V and 7 bases at J, leaving 3 bases unmatched. The CDR3 covers 14 residues. Germline V lookup: CDR1 SGHRS, CDR2 YFSETQ. CDR3: CASSFLAGENEQFF. CDR3 bases: TGCGCCAGCAGCTTCCTAGCGGGAGAGAATGAGCAGTTCTTC.

The V and J genes are TRBV11-1 and TRBJ2-5; D is ambiguous. V lost 5 bases and J 1 base, leaving 14 bases between the germline ends. The CDR3 covers 15 residues. Germline CDR1 is SGHAT and CDR2 is FQDESV (reference sequence). The CDR3 DNA reads TGTGCCAGCAGCCCAGGCCAGCCCAGCCAAGAGACCCAGTACTTC. Residues: CASSPGQPSQETQYF.

V and J are TRBV3-1 (or the pseudogene TRBV3-2) and TRBJ1-2; possibly TRBD1 for D (6 bases). Trimming removed 1 base at V and 7 bases at J, with 13 bases between. Germline V gene data show CDR1 as LGHDT and CDR2 as YNNKEL (reference sequence). The CDR3 is made up of 14 amino acids. The CDR3 spells CASSQARNRAGYTF. CDR3 nucleotides: TGTGCCAGCAGCCAAGCCCGCAACAGGGCTGGCTACACCTTC.

V usage is TRBV6-5 and J usage is TRBJ1-2, with D possibly TRBD1 on 6 matching bases. Trimming shortened V by 6 bases and J by 8 bases, and 22 bases separated the two germline ends. CDR1 and CDR2 from the germline V gene are MNHEY and SVGAGI. The CDR3 runs 15 residues. The CDR3 DNA follows: TGTGCCAGCAGCGAGATGTATGGGACACCTAGCGGCTACACCTTC. The encoded protein is CASSEMYGTPSGYTF.